This record looks at one TCR beta chain sequence and its context. No antigen is known for it. The data originate from a study of beta chain features in type 1 diabetes. At the level of the study: When patients were set against healthy donors, age, gender and cell yields were similar. Study results and caveats: Sequencing from cDNA could over-represent high-TCR-expressing cells. All four CD4+ subsets from Type 1 diabetes patients carried moderately but significantly shorter TCRB CDR3s. Lower insertion and higher deletion counts appeared at VDJ junctions in type 1 diabetes patients.

cDNA synthesis used the whole RNA isolate, giving expressed TCRB sequences. Sequencing used immunoSEQ multiplex PCR; TCRdb keeps in-frame clones, though not all of them. The table includes 95,000 to 150,000 clones, roughly 17% detected once. V lost 5 bases to trimming and J lost 2 bases, with 4 bases between them. Germline-derived CDR1 and CDR2 are SGHDT and YYEEEE. The CDR3 consists of 11 residues. The chain joins TRBV5-6 to TRBJ2-5; no clear D. The source of this sequence is a young man with type 1 diabetes. Material: central memory CD4+ T cells from blood. The CDR3 nucleotides are TGTGCCAGCAGTCAACAAGAGACCCAGTACTTC. Translation gives CASSQQETQYF.